The present T cell receptor beta chain was sequenced within a study of cytomegalovirus exposure and HLA in healthy donors. Study-wide background: Genotyping of more than 300 donors showed that around 81% belonged to the Caucasian-associated ancestry cluster.

Whole-study results and caveats: Per a later analysis, about 15,000 TCR beta sequences showed association with HLA alleles at 0.05 false discovery rate. Most TCR beta V segments were productive about 87% or about 30% of the time in an earlier analysis.

As regards this clone: Its antigen is as yet unknown.

CDR1 is SGHNT, CDR2 YYREEE, per germline (reference sequence). The CDR3 has 13 amino acids. Trimming left V 0 bases short and J 7 bases short, with 10 bases between. PCR involved 60 Vbeta and 13 Jbeta primers. Repertoires were generated with immunoSEQ multiplex PCR, while TCRdb's copy carries only in-frame clones and drops some. The sample has hundreds of thousands of clones; 75% to 90% are singletons. The TCR comes from a boy between 2 and 15 years old in good health and CMV-seronegative. The chain recombines TRBV5-4 with TRBJ1-1; the D gene is possibly TRBD1 (6 bases). Sequenced material: PBMCs. This CDR3 is CASSLAGDREAFF. The CDR3 DNA reads as TGTGCCAGCAGCTTGGCAGGGGATCGTGAAGCTTTCTTT.